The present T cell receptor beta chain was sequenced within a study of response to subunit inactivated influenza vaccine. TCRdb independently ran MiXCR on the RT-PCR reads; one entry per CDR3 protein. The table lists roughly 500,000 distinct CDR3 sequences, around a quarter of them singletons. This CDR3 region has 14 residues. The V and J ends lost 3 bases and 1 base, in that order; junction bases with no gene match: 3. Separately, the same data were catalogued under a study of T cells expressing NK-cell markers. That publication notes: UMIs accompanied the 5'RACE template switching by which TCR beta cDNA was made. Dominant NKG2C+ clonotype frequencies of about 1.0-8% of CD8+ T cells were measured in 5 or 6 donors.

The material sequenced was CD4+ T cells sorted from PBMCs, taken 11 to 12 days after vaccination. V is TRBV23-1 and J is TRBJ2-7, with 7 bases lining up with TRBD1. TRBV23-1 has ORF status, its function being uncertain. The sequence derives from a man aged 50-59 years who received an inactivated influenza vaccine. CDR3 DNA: TGCGCCAGCAGTCATCGGGACAGTTCCTACGAGCAGTACTTC. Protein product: CASSHRDSSYEQYF.